Given below is one TCR beta chain in context. This clonotype was seen a few times. The target of this receptor is not known. The record has no base qualities; no much larger clone is one base away. The data were produced on an Illumina NovaSeq 6000. Using 5'RACE with constant-segment primers, TCRalpha and TCRbeta cDNA libraries were constructed, with sample barcodes and unique molecular identifiers added in the process. Trizol reagent was used to extract RNA from every sample. Amplification of the libraries took two PCR steps, and the second step added a second sample barcode plus Illumina TruSeq adapters. Libraries were sequenced on an Illumina NovaSeq with 2 x 150 bp paired-end reads. In the source study's methods: With migec v1.2.7, reads were demultiplexed and then collapsed into UMI-guided consensus sequences. Using mixcr v2.1.11, UMI consensuses were aligned to TRA and TRB V and J templates and then assembled into clonotypes. A clonotype was counted as expanded or contracted only if both edgeR and NoisET called the change significant, with noise models trained on biological replicates. For edgeR calls, a false discovery rate-adjusted p below 0.01 and a log2 fold-change threshold of 1 were applied. As an exploratory analysis of dynamics, max-normalized trajectories of the 1000 most abundant clonotypes were examined by PCA with hierarchical clustering. Separately sequenced CD4+ and CD8+ repertoires were used to assign a CD4 or CD8 phenotype to each responding clone. Through fastp at Q25 and MiXCR, TCRdb rebuilt clones from the public reads, retaining in-frame beta chains. Entries are consolidated by CDR3 protein sequence, retaining the most common genes and DNA. These V and J calls originate from TCRdb's pipeline instead of the authors' own analysis. This sample comprises about 340,000 distinct CDR3 sequences, 20% to 25% of them detected only once. The ten largest clones represent under 25% of the sample.

CDR1 and CDR2 are drawn from the germline V gene (reference sequence): SGHNT, YYREEE. V loses 1 base of germline sequence and J loses 5 bases, and the interval between the two ends is 10 bases. Including the terminal cysteine and phenylalanine, the CDR3 comprises 14 residues. Just CDR3 DNA is preserved here, 42 bases in frame from base 1. PBMCs were isolated by Ficoll-Paque density gradient centrifugation. The data originate from a study of T-cell memory formation after mild COVID-19 (dated by TCRdb to the early 2020s). Concerning the study at large: TCR sequence clusters from the two donors were largely donor specific. Two young, previously healthy adult volunteers, one female and one male, were included in the cohort. T-cell clones expanding and contracting after mild COVID-19 in a couple of donors were tracked by longitudinal TCRalpha and TCRbeta repertoire sequencing. The paper as a whole reports these results and caveats: Some responding clones were found in pre-infection memory, which suggests that pre-existing cross-reactive memory T cells took part in the SARS-CoV-2 response. Clones contracting from day 15 to 85 had balanced CD4/CD8 phenotypes, while a second wave expanding from day 15 to 37 was biased towards CD4+. SARS-CoV-2 specificity of the second-wave clones peaking on day 37 was not confirmed. Only a couple of mild cases were covered in the study, and larger cohorts including severe cases with pre-infection samples were considered necessary. Contracting CD4+ clones appeared mostly in the CM and EM memory subsets, whereas CD8+ clones were enriched in EMRA.

This TCR was recovered from a young man who had mild COVID-19 (a few samples of this study predate the infection). The sample titles of this study are shuffled in the database, so cell type and time point are left out; the donor was told from shared clones. Sequencing was carried out using PBMCs or a T cell subset sorted from them (not recorded which). Recombination linked TRBV5-4 to TRBJ1-5; the D gene cannot be named for sure. The sequenced DNA: TGTGCCAGCAGCTTGAACGGCGGGGATCAGCCCCAGCATTTT. The encoded protein is CASSLNGGDQPQHF.